The 28 T cell receptor beta chains below come from one sample, sequenced in a study of T cell changes during pregnancy in multiple sclerosis. Method: immunoSEQ multiplex PCR; TCRdb's copy keeps in-frame clones and lacks some. The sample holds about 110,000 clones, about 89% seen once. The sample in question was peripheral blood, obtained after pregnancy. The receptors stem from a female donor with multiple sclerosis, enrolled in a pregnancy study.

V usage is TRBV11-2 and J usage is TRBJ1-1; D gene unclear. Per the germline V gene, CDR1 is SGHAT and CDR2 is FQNNGV. This CDR3 is 16 amino acids long. With 4 bases removed from V and 0 bases from J, the gap between germline ends came to 15 bases. For the CDR3, the DNA is TGTGCCAGCAGCTCGGTGGGTGCGGATATGAACACTGAAGCTTTCTTT. It yields the protein CASSSVGADMNTEAFF.

The V and J genes are TRBV4-1 and TRBJ1-5, with D maybe TRBD1 (6 bases). Trimming removed 0 bases from V and 11 bases from J, with 14 bases in between. Germline V gene sequence: CDR1 MGHRA, CDR2 YSYEKL. The CDR3 loop spans 14 amino acids. Written as DNA, the CDR3 is TGCGCCAGCAGCCAAGAGTATCGGGACACCACCCAGCATTTT. Protein: CASSQEYRDTTQHF.

This clone was seen a handful of times. V usage is TRBV18 and J usage is TRBJ1-5, with 10 bases matching TRBD1. Per the germline V gene, CDR1 is KGHSH and CDR2 is LQKENI. The CDR3 is 15 residues long. The V gene end was trimmed by 6 bases and the J gene end by 7 bases; junction bases not matched to a gene: 9. In nucleotides, the CDR3 is TGTGCCAGCTCGGAGGGACAGGGGCGTGGGCAGCCCCAGCATTTT. Translating gives CASSEGQGRGQPQHF.

The V gene is TRBV5-1, the J gene TRBJ2-1; tentatively, D is TRBD1 (6 bases). The CDR3 has 15 residues. Germline CDR1 reads SGHRS; CDR2 reads YFSETQ. V was clipped by 4 bases and J by 1 base, with 12 bases between them. CDR3 loop: CASSLQGFSYNEQFF. For the CDR3, the DNA is TGCGCCAGCAGCCTACAGGGATTTTCCTACAATGAGCAGTTCTTC.

This rearrangement joins TRBV2 to TRBJ2-7; 7 positions agree with TRBD1. The ends lost 7 bases at V and 7 bases at J; junction bases unmatched: 13. This CDR3 is 14 amino acids long. The germline gives CDR1 SNHLY, CDR2 FYNNEI. CDR3 sequence reads: CASTPRRGLWEQYF. In DNA form, the CDR3 reads TGTGCCAGCACCCCAAGAAGGGGGCTTTGGGAGCAGTACTTC.

The rearrangement links TRBV4-2 to TRBJ1-6, with a possible D match to TRBD1 (6 bases). V gave up 1 base and J gave up 7 bases, with 14 bases separating them. This CDR3 spans 16 amino acids. In germline, CDR1 is LGHNA, CDR2 YNFKEQ. This chain's CDR3 is CASSQAQGRMNSPLHF. CDR3 nucleotide sequence: TGTGCCAGCAGCCAAGCCCAGGGGCGGATGAATTCACCCCTCCACTTT.

The V gene is TRBV7-6, the J gene TRBJ2-2; TRBD1 might be the D (7 bases). Germline loops: CDR1 SGHVS, CDR2 FNYEAQ. The ends were cut back, 5 bases at V and 5 bases at J, with 15 bases in the middle. CDR3 length equals 15 residues. The CDR3 DNA is TGTGCCAGCAGCCCCGGCAGGGGGGTAACCGGGGAGCTGTTTTTT. It encodes CASSPGRGVTGELFF. Complete variable domain (other parts from reference TRBV7-6 and TRBJ2-2): GAGVSQSPRYKVTKRGQDVALRCDPISGHVSLYWYRQALGQGPEFLTYFNYEAQQDKSGLPNDRFSAERPEGSISTLTIQRTEQRDSAMYRCASSPGRGVTGELFFGEGSRLTVL.

The chain employs TRBV5-6 and TRBJ1-1; D possibly corresponds to TRBD1 (6 bases). The CDR3 sequence is 12 residues long. The V end lost 5 bases, the J end lost 7 bases, and 12 bases lay between the germline ends. The germline CDR1 and CDR2 sequences are SGHDT and YYEEEE. Here the CDR3 DNA reads TGTGCCAGCAGTCTCGACAGGAATGAAGCTTTCTTT. Translation: CASSLDRNEAFF.

The chain joins TRBV5-1 to TRBJ1-2; TRBD1 agrees at 10 bases. The CDR3 loop spans 15 amino acids. Germline V gene lookup returns CDR1 SGHRS and CDR2 YFSETQ. V dropped 4 bases and J dropped 7; count of bases not matched to a gene: 10. The CDR3 protein is CASSHGDRGGGGYTF. The CDR3, as DNA: TGCGCCAGCAGCCACGGGGACAGGGGTGGTGGTGGCTACACCTTC.

J is TRBJ2-7 and V is TRBV27, with 10 bases matching TRBD1. CDR1 and CDR2 from the germline V gene are MNHEY and SMNVEV (reference sequence). This CDR3 is built from 14 residues. V lost 5 bases and J lost 2; bases outside the gene matches: 3. DNA for the CDR3: TGTGCCAGCAGTCGGGACAGGGGAACCTACGAGCAGTACTTC. Its protein product is CASSRDRGTYEQYF.

The chain links TRBV7-9 to TRBJ2-3, with unresolved D. The ends were cut back, 3 bases at V and 5 bases at J, with 12 bases in the middle. Germline CDR1 SEHNR, CDR2 FQNEAQ (reference sequence). The CDR3 contains 14 residues. This CDR3 reads CASSFELSGDTQYF. Written as DNA, the CDR3 is TGTGCCAGCAGCTTTGAGTTGTCAGGAGATACGCAGTATTTT. The full variable domain, completed using reference TRBV7-9 and TRBJ2-3, is DTGVSQNPRHKITKRGQNVTFRCDPISEHNRLYWYRQTLGQGPEFLTYFQNEAQLEKSRLLSDRFSAERPKGSFSTLEIQRTEQGDSAMYLCASSFELSGDTQYFGPGTRLTVL.

V usage is TRBV19 and J usage is TRBJ1-3, with 9 nucleotides matching TRBD1. V was pared by 3 bases and J by 4 bases, with 4 bases of the junction left unmatched. Germline V gene sequence: CDR1 LNHDA, CDR2 SQIVND (reference sequence). The length of the CDR3 is 15 residues. The CDR3 coding sequence is TGTGCCAGTAGTATCGGGACAGGGTACGGAAACACCATATATTTT. It encodes CASSIGTGYGNTIYF.

This clone was seen a few times. The chain uses TRBV7-9 and TRBJ1-1, with D hard to call. The CDR3 is 14 amino acids. The V gene's germline CDR1 is SEHNR and CDR2 FQNEAQ (reference sequence). V dropped 1 base and J dropped 5 bases, with 11 bases sitting between them. The CDR3 region has the DNA TGTGCCAGCAGCTTAGTGGGAGAAGGGACTGAAGCTTTCTTT. It specifies CASSLVGEGTEAFF.

The chain links TRBV6-5 to TRBJ1-3, with TRBD1 matching over 9 bases. J lost 7 bases, V lost 0 bases, and 7 bases had no gene match. CDR3 size: 16 residues. CDR1 and CDR2 (germline): MNHEY, SVGAGI. CDR3 region: CASSYSRGQGRNTIYF. The CDR3 bases are TGTGCCAGCAGTTACTCGAGAGGACAGGGGCGTAACACCATATATTTT.

This chain joins TRBV6-5 and TRBJ2-7; perhaps TRBD2 as D (5 bases). Germline lookup yields CDR1 MNHEY and CDR2 SVGAGI. This CDR3 contains 13 residues. The V gene lost 7 bases and the J gene lost 1 base, with 11 bases spanning the gap. In DNA form, the CDR3 reads TGTGCCAGCACCCTACCGGGGTCCTACGAGCAGTACTTC. Amino acids: CASTLPGSYEQYF.

The chain is built from TRBV6-1 and TRBJ2-1, with 14 bases aligning to TRBD2. CDR1 is MNHNS, CDR2 SASEGT, per germline. The ends lost 4 bases at V and 8 bases at J; junction bases unmatched: 7. The CDR3 length is 16 residues. Written as DNA, the CDR3 is TGTGCCAGCAGTGCCGGACTAGCGGGGGGCGGGGATGAGCAGTTCTTC. Translated, it gives CASSAGLAGGGDEQFF.

The V gene is TRBV10-2, the J gene TRBJ1-6; TRBD1 might be the D (6 bases). The CDR3 sequence is 17 residues long. Germline CDR1 and CDR2: WSHSY and SAAADI. V lost 4 bases and J 10 bases, leaving 23 bases between the germline ends. CDR3 region: CASSVPGAGGLSSPLHF. The CDR3 DNA reads TGCGCCAGCAGTGTTCCCGGGGCGGGGGGCTTATCCTCACCCCTCCACTTT.

CDR3 loop: CASSAAGGPYEQYF. DNA for the CDR3: TGTGCCAGCAGTGCCGCGGGGGGACCCTACGAGCAGTACTTC. The chain combines TRBV6-1 with TRBJ2-7; 8 bases line up with TRBD2. The CDR3 consists of 14 residues. Germline assignment: CDR1 MNHNS and CDR2 SASEGT. The V gene end was trimmed by 4 bases and the J gene end by 2 bases; junction bases not matched to a gene: 4.

The chain is built from TRBV6-5 and TRBJ2-2; no clear D gene. The V and J ends lost 2 bases and 6 bases respectively, with 7 bases between them. CDR3 length equals 13 residues. Germline CDR1 MNHEY, CDR2 SVGAGI. The CDR3 nucleotides are TGTGCCAGCAGTTACCCTCCCCCCGGGGAGCTGTTTTTT. Its protein is CASSYPPPGELFF.

V and J are TRBV6-1 and TRBJ2-7, with TRBD1 matching 7 bases. This CDR3 is 14 amino acids long. Germline V gives CDR1 MNHNS, CDR2 SASEGT. The trim removed 4 bases at V and 3 bases at J, leaving 6 bases unmatched. DNA of the CDR3: TGTGCCAGCAGTGGTTGGGACAGATTCTACGAGCAGTACTTC. Translating gives CASSGWDRFYEQYF.

The rearrangement uses TRBV7-9 and TRBJ2-5; the D is unclear. CDR1 SEHNR and CDR2 FQNEAQ come from the germline V gene (reference sequence). The CDR3 contains 15 residues. Trimming cost V 5 bases and J 1 base, with 14 bases left between them. The CDR3, as DNA: TGTGCCAGCAGCCCATCTCTTACAACCCAAGAGACCCAGTACTTC. Its protein is CASSPSLTTQETQYF. The variable domain in full, with the rest retrieved from reference TRBV7-9 and TRBJ2-5, is DTGVSQNPRHKITKRGQNVTFRCDPISEHNRLYWYRQTLGQGPEFLTYFQNEAQLEKSRLLSDRFSAERPKGSFSTLEIQRTEQGDSAMYLCASSPSLTTQETQYFGPGTRLLVL.

This sequence joins TRBV12-5 and TRBJ1-2, with D perhaps matching TRBD1 (5 bases). The CDR3 extends over 13 amino acids. V shed 3 bases and J shed 4 bases, with 9 bases lying between them. Germline-derived CDR1 and CDR2 are LGHNT and FRNRAP. The CDR3 spells CASGFSGIYGYTF. The CDR3 DNA reads TGTGCTAGTGGTTTCTCAGGGATCTATGGCTACACCTTC.

V is TRBV5-6 and J is TRBJ2-7, with D possibly being TRBD1 (5 bases). Trimming left V 5 bases short and J 0 bases short, with 9 bases between. Germline assignment: CDR1 SGHDT and CDR2 YYEEEE. The length of the CDR3 is 13 residues. CDR3 protein: CASSPTGSYEQYF. The CDR3 nucleotides read TGTGCCAGCAGTCCTACAGGCTCCTACGAGCAGTACTTC. The variable domain in full, with the rest retrieved from reference TRBV5-6 and TRBJ2-7, is DAGVTQSPTHLIKTRGQQVTLRCSPKSGHDTVSWYQQALGQGPQFIFQYYEEEERQRGNFPDRFSGHQFPNYSSELNVNALLLGDSALYLCASSPTGSYEQYFGPGTRLTVT.

This chain uses TRBV27 with TRBJ1-5, with no clear D. Per germline, CDR1 MNHEY and CDR2 SMNVEV (reference sequence). Trimming took off 4 bases at V and 7 bases at J, with 14 bases between the two ends. The CDR3 totals 14 residues. The CDR3 DNA is TGTGCCAGCAGTTCTCAGATGGGCGACCAGCCCCAGCATTTT. Residues: CASSSQMGDQPQHF.

V usage is TRBV7-6 and J usage is TRBJ1-6; 8 nucleotides line up with TRBD1. CDR3 length: 14 residues. Germline trimming cut 4 bases from V and 10 bases from J; bases unmatched to any gene: 6. Germline CDR1 and CDR2: SGHVS and FNYEAQ. As DNA, the CDR3 is TGTGCCAGCAGCTACGGACAGGGAATCTCACCCCTCCACTTT. Translation: CASSYGQGISPLHF. The variable domain in full, completed from reference TRBV7-6 and TRBJ1-6, reads GAGVSQSPRYKVTKRGQDVALRCDPISGHVSLYWYRQALGQGPEFLTYFNYEAQQDKSGLPNDRFSAERPEGSISTLTIQRTEQRDSAMYRCASSYGQGISPLHFGNGTRLTVT.

V usage is TRBV2 and J usage is TRBJ1-2; D not certain. This CDR3 contains 14 residues. Trimming took off 6 bases at V and 9 bases at J, with 20 bases between the two ends. Germline CDR1 reads SNHLY; CDR2 reads FYNNEI. The CDR3 DNA reads TGTGCCAGCAGAATGAACGAGGGCAGGCTAAGCTACACCTTC. Translating it yields CASRMNEGRLSYTF.

The genes are TRBV18 and TRBJ2-6; D call uncertain. The CDR3 totals 15 residues. With 6 bases removed from V and 0 bases from J, the gap between germline ends came to 9 bases. CDR1 is KGHSH and CDR2 is LQKENI in the germline V gene. The CDR3 spells CASSNTASGANVLTF. CDR3 nucleotide sequence: TGTGCCAGCTCGAATACTGCCTCTGGGGCCAACGTCCTGACTTTC.

In this sample, this clone turned up once. V usage is TRBV6-5 and J usage is TRBJ1-1; D call uncertain. Germline values: CDR1 MNHEY, CDR2 SVGAGI. CDR3 length: 12 amino acids. V was clipped by 2 bases and J by 3 bases, with 4 bases between them. CDR3 amino acids: CASSYPDTEAFF. The CDR3 DNA follows: TGTGCCAGCAGTTACCCGGACACTGAAGCTTTCTTT.